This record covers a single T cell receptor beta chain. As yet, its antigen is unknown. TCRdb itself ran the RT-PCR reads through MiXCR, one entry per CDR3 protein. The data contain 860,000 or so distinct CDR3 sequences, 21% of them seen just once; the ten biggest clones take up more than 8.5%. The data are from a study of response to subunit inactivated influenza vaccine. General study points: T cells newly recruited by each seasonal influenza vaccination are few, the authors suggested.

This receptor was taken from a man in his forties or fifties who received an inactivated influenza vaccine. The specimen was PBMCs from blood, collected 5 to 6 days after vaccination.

CDR3 coding DNA: TGTGCCAGCAGCCCCCCTTCTAAGGGGTCTCAAGAGACCCAGTACTTC. Amino acid sequence: CASSPPSKGSQETQYF. This chain uses TRBV7-2 with TRBJ2-5, with D possibly being TRBD1 (5 bases). The CDR3 has 16 amino acids. Germline lookup yields CDR1 SGHTA and CDR2 FQGNSA. V was clipped by 5 bases and J by 2 bases, with 18 bases between them.